One sample yielded the 17 T cell receptor beta chains listed below, sequenced in a study of CD8 T cells in ankylosing spondylitis. Notes on the study in general: What seemed typical of ankylosing spondylitis blood was a TCR beta motif built from under 10 highly homologous variants.

TCRdb passed the 5' RACE reads through MiXCR, listing each CDR3 protein once. The table has about 480,000 distinct CDR3 sequences, roughly a sixth seen once. Their antigens remain unidentified. Sequenced input: blood, either unsorted or a sorted T cell fraction (not recorded which). These receptors originate from a male donor with ankylosing spondylitis.

This clonotype was detected a few times. V and J are TRBV3-1 and TRBJ2-1; D perhaps matches TRBD2 (5 bases). Germline CDR1 LGHDT, CDR2 YNNKEL (reference sequence). V lost 4 bases to trimming and J lost 4 bases, with 17 bases between them. CDR3 length: 16 residues. The CDR3 sequence: CASSPPAGLGYNEQFF. Written as DNA, the CDR3 is TGTGCCAGCAGCCCCCCGGCCGGACTGGGGTACAATGAGCAGTTCTTC.

The rearrangement joins TRBV4-3 to TRBJ2-1; D is possibly TRBD2 (5 bases). The CDR3 covers 17 residues. In germline, CDR1 is LGHNA, CDR2 YSLEER. V lost 1 base and J 0 bases, leaving 13 bases between the germline ends. CDR3 amino acids: CASSQGAGKRSYNEQFF. The CDR3 DNA sequence: TGCGCCAGCAGCCAAGGTGCCGGGAAGCGCTCCTACAATGAGCAGTTCTTC.

The table lists this clonotype with a few counts. The V and J genes are TRBV5-1 and TRBJ2-7, with 7 bases lining up with TRBD1. Germline V gene sequence: CDR1 SGHRS, CDR2 YFSETQ. This CDR3 is 15 amino acids long. With 2 bases clipped from V and 3 bases from J, the junction kept 8 bases outside the gene matches. DNA for the CDR3: TGCGCCAGCAGCTTAGCCGGGGACAGCCTCTACGAGCAGTACTTC. The encoded protein is CASSLAGDSLYEQYF.

J is TRBJ1-5 and V is TRBV5-1; TRBD1 matches at 7 bases. The CDR3 loop spans 14 amino acids. Germline V gene lookup returns CDR1 SGHRS and CDR2 YFSETQ. After removal of 3 bases from V and 6 bases from J, the junction contained 6 bases not matched to a gene. This CDR3 is CASSSTTGSQPQHF. The DNA of the CDR3 is TGCGCCAGCAGCTCCACGACAGGGTCTCAGCCCCAGCATTTT.

This clonotype was observed at least ten times. The V call is TRBV20-1, the J call TRBJ1-1; D not resolved. Per the germline V gene, CDR1 is DFQATT and CDR2 is SNEGSKA (reference sequence). The CDR3 is 14 amino acids. Trimming stripped 0 bases from V and 8 bases from J, with 16 bases between. CDR3 DNA: TGCAGTGCTAGAGATCTTTTGGAAGGTCCCGAAGCTTTCTTT. As protein: CSARDLLEGPEAFF.

The chain joins TRBV20-1 to TRBJ2-1; no clear D gene. The CDR3 is made up of 13 amino acids. The V and J ends lost 0 bases and 7 bases respectively, with 10 bases between them. Per the germline V gene, CDR1 is DFQATT and CDR2 is SNEGSKA (reference sequence). CDR3 amino acids: CSARDGRENEQFF. In DNA, the CDR3 is TGCAGTGCTAGAGATGGTAGGGAAAATGAGCAGTTCTTC.

This clonotype occurred a few times. The rearrangement joins TRBV12-3 or TRBV12-4 to TRBJ2-2, with 8 bases aligning to TRBD2. V shed 10 bases, J shed 5 bases, and the junction held 9 bases outside the gene matches. This CDR3 region has 14 residues. The DNA of the CDR3 is TGTGCCACTACCATCGGGGGGGGAACCGGGGAGCTGTTTTTT. Amino acids: CATTIGGGTGELFF.

The chain has TRBV10-3 and TRBJ2-3; 12 nucleotides align to TRBD1. The V segment lost 6 bases and the J segment 2 bases; nucleotides outside the gene matches: 6. Per germline, CDR1 ENHRY and CDR2 SYGVKD. This CDR3 contains 16 residues. CDR3 protein: CAIRLGTGGNTDTQYF. CDR3 bases: TGTGCCATCAGATTGGGGACAGGGGGCAACACAGATACGCAGTATTTT.

V and J are TRBV20-1 and TRBJ2-3; D gene ambiguous. V lost 5 bases and J 0 bases, leaving 12 bases between the germline ends. The CDR3 has 14 amino acids. Per the germline V gene, CDR1 is DFQATT and CDR2 is SNEGSKA (reference sequence). The CDR3 protein is CSALNPASTDTQYF. CDR3 nucleotide sequence: TGCAGTGCTTTGAATCCAGCTAGCACAGATACGCAGTATTTT.

V and J are TRBV15 and TRBJ1-2; D is unresolved. Germline V gives CDR1 LNHNV, CDR2 YYDKDF (reference sequence). CDR3 length: 14 residues. V was pared by 2 bases and J by 9 bases, with 16 bases between. The CDR3, as DNA: TGTGCCACCAGCAGACACCGAGAGGCAGGAAGCTACACCTTC. Translated: CATSRHREAGSYTF.

This clonotype has only a few counts. The chain recombines TRBV9 with TRBJ2-5, with a weak D call TRBD1 (6 bases). CDR1 is SGDLS, CDR2 YYNGEE, per germline. The CDR3 is 14 amino acids. V gave up 3 bases and J gave up 5 bases, with 14 bases separating them. The CDR3 loop reads CASSGAGARETQYF. In nucleotides, the CDR3 is TGTGCCAGCAGCGGCGCAGGGGCACGGGAGACCCAGTACTTC.

This rearrangement joins TRBV30 to TRBJ1-3; D call uncertain. The CDR3 spans 12 residues. V lost 1 base to trimming and J lost 3 bases, with 4 bases between them. Germline V gene data show CDR1 as GTSNPN and CDR2 as SVGIG (reference sequence). The CDR3 reads CAWSGSGNTIYF. CDR3 nucleotides: TGTGCCTGGAGTGGCAGTGGAAACACCATATATTTT.

This clonotype was counted only a few times. The gene calls are TRBV5-6 and TRBJ1-6; D is possibly TRBD1 (6 bases). The CDR3 is 14 residues long. The V gene lost 5 bases and the J gene lost 10 bases, with 16 bases spanning the gap. Germline values: CDR1 SGHDT, CDR2 YYEEEE. CDR3 DNA: TGTGCCAGCAGACAGAGACAGGACCAATCACCCCTCCACTTT. Translation: CASRQRQDQSPLHF.

This clonotype occurred many times. The chain employs TRBV25-1 and TRBJ1-5, with a possible D match to TRBD1 (5 bases). The CDR3 sequence is 13 residues long. V was clipped by 3 bases and J by 3 bases, with 6 bases between them. The V gene's germline CDR1 is MGHDK and CDR2 SYGVNS. Here the CDR3 DNA reads TGTGCCAGCAGTGACAGGGACAATCAGCCCCAGCATTTT. Translating gives CASSDRDNQPQHF.

The chain joins TRBV7-9 to TRBJ2-1, with 7 positions matching TRBD2. Germline assignment: CDR1 SEHNR and CDR2 FQNEAQ (reference sequence). The CDR3 is made up of 15 amino acids. V lost 5 bases, J lost 7 bases, and 11 bases stayed unmatched. CDR3 in DNA: TGTGCCAGCAGCCCGGGTACTAGCGATAGGAATGAGCAGTTCTTC. Protein: CASSPGTSDRNEQFF.

The V gene is TRBV5-1, the J gene TRBJ2-5, with D hard to call. The CDR3 has 13 residues. V lost 4 bases and J 1 base, leaving 8 bases between the germline ends. Germline V CDR1 and CDR2: SGHRS, YFSETQ. CDR3 sequence: CASSAGPQETQYF. The CDR3 DNA follows: TGCGCCAGCAGCGCCGGGCCCCAAGAGACCCAGTACTTC.

There are many counts of this clonotype. The chain links TRBV20-1 to TRBJ2-5; weak D call: TRBD2 (6 bases). The CDR3 has 15 amino acids. Germline V gene data show CDR1 as DFQATT and CDR2 as SNEGSKA (reference sequence). Trimming removed 4 bases from V and 5 bases from J, with 20 bases in between. The DNA for the CDR3 is TGCAGTGCTACCCTGGGAGCGGGCCTGCGTGAGACCCAGTACTTC. It translates to CSATLGAGLRETQYF.